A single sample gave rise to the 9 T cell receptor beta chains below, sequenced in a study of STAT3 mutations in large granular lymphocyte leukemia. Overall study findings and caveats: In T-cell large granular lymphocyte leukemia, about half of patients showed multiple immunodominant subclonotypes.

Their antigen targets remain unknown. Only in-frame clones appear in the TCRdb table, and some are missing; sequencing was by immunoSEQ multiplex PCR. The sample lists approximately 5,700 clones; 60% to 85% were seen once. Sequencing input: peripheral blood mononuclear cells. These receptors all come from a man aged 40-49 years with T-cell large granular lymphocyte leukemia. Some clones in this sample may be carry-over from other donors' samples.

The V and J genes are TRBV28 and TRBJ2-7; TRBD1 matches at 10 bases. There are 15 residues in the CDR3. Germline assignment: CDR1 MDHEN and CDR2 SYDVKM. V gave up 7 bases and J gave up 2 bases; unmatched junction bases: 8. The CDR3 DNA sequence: TGTGCCAGCACCCTCGGACAGGGGGGGACCTACGAGCAGTACTTC. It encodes CASTLGQGGTYEQYF. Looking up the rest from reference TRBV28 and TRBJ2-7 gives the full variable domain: DVKVTQSSRYLVKRTGEKVFLECVQDMDHENMFWYRQDPGLGLRLIYFSYDVKMKEKGDIPEGYSVSREKKERFSLILESASTNQTSMYLCASTLGQGGTYEQYFGPGTRLTVT.

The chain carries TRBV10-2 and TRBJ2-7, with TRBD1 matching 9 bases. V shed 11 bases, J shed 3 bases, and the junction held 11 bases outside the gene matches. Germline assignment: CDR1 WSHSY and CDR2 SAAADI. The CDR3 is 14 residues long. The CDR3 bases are TGCGCCGTTGGGTTACAGGGGGCCCACTACGAGCAGTACTTC. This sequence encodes CAVGLQGAHYEQYF.

DNA of the CDR3: TGTGCCAGCAGCATAAGGGGACTAGGTGGGGATACGCAGTATTTT. Translation gives CASSIRGLGGDTQYF. The chain combines TRBV11-2 with TRBJ2-3, with 8 bases aligning to TRBD2. Germline-derived CDR1 and CDR2 are SGHAT and FQNNGV. This CDR3 spans 15 amino acids. J was trimmed by 6 bases and V by 5 bases; bases with no gene match: 10.

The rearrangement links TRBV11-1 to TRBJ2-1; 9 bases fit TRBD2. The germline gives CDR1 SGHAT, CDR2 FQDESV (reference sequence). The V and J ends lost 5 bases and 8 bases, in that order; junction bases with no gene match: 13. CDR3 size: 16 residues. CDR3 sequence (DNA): TGTGCCAGCAGCGACAACTCCCTAGCGGGACTGTATGAGCAGTTCTTC. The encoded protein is CASSDNSLAGLYEQFF. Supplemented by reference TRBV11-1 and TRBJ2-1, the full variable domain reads EAEVAQSPRYKITEKSQAVAFWCDPISGHATLYWYRQILGQGPELLVQFQDESVVDDSQLPKDRFSAERLKGVDSTLKIQPAELGDSAMYLCASSDNSLAGLYEQFFGPGTRLTVL.

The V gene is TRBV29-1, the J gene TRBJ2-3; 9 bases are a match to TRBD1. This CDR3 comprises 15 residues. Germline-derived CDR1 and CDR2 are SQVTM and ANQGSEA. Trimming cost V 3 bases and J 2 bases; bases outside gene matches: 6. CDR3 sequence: CSVDGTGTNTDTQYF. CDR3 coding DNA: TGCAGCGTTGATGGGACAGGGACGAACACAGATACGCAGTATTTT.

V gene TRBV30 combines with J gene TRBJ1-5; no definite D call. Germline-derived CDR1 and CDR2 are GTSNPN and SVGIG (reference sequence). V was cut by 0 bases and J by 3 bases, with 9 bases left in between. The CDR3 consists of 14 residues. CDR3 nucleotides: TGTGCCTGGAGTGTTAGTGTCTCCAATCAGCCCCAGCATTTT. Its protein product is CAWSVSVSNQPQHF.

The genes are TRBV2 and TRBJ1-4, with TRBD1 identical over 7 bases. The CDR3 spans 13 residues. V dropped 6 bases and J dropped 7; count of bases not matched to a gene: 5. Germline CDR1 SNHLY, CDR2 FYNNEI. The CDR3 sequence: CASSQEGAEKLFF. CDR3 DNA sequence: TGTGCCAGCAGCCAAGAGGGGGCTGAAAAACTGTTTTTT. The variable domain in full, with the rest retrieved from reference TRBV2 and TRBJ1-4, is EPEVTQTPSHQVTQMGQEVILRCVPISNHLYFYWYRQILGQKVEFLVSFYNNEISEKSEIFDDQFSVERPDGSNFTLKIRSTKLEDSAMYFCASSQEGAEKLFFGSGTQLSVL.

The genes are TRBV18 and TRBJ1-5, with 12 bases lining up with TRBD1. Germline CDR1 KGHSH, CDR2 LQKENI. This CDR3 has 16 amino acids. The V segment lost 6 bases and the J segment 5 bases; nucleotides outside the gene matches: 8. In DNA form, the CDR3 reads TGTGCCAGCTCCCTTGCCGGGACAGGGGGCGATCAGCCCCAGCATTTT. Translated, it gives CASSLAGTGGDQPQHF.

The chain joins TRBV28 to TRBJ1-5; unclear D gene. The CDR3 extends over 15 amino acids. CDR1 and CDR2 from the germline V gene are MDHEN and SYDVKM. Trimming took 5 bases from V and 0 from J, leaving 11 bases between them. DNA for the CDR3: TGTGCCAGCAGTACCGACGGAAATAGCAATCAGCCCCAGCATTTT. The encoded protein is CASSTDGNSNQPQHF.